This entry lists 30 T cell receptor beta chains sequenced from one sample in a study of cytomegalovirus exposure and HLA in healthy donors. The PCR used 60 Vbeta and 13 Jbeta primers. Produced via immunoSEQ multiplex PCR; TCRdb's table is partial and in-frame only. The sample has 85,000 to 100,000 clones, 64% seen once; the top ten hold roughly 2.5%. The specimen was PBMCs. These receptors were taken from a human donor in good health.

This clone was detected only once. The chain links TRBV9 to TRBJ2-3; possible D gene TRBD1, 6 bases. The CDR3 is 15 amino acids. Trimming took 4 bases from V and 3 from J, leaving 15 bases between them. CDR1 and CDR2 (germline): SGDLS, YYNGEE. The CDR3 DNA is TGTGCCAGCAGCACAAGGGTCGGACAGACAGATACGCAGTATTTT. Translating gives CASSTRVGQTDTQYF.

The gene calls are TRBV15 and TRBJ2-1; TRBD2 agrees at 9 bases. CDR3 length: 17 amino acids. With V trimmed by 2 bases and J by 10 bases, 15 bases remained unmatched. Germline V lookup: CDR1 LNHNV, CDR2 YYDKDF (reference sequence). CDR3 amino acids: CATSRSSGGTSGMEQFF. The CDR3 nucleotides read TGTGCCACCAGCAGAAGCAGCGGGGGGACCTCGGGGATGGAGCAGTTCTTC.

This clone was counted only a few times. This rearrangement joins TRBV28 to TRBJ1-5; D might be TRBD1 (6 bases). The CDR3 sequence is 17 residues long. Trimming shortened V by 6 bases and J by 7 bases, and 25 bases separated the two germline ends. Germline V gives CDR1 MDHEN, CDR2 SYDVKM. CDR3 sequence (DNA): TGTGCCAGCAGCTTTGGGACCGGGGGGCAACAATACCAGCCCCAGCATTTT. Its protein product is CASSFGTGGQQYQPQHF.

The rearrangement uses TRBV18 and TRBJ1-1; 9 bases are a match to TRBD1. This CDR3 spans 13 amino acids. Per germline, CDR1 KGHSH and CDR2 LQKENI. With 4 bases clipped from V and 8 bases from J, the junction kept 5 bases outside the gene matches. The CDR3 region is CASSLRQGGEAFF. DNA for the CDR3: TGTGCCAGCTCACTCAGACAGGGGGGCGAAGCTTTCTTT.

The CDR3 nucleotides read TGTGCCAGCAGTGGGACAGGGGACACCGGGGAGCTGTTTTTT. Amino acids: CASSGTGDTGELFF. This sequence joins TRBV6-4 and TRBJ2-2; 9 bases agree with TRBD1. V lost 4 bases and J lost 3; bases outside the gene matches: 0. The CDR3 covers 14 residues. Germline CDR1 reads MRHNA; CDR2 reads SNTAGT.

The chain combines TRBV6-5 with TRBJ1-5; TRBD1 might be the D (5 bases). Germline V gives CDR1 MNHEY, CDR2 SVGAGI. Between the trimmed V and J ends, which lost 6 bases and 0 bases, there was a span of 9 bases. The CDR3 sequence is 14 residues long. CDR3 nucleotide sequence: TGTGCCAGCAGCACAGGCCTTAGCAATCAGCCCCAGCATTTT. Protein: CASSTGLSNQPQHF.

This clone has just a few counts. CDR3 in amino acids: CASSLDRGPSRWLGYTF. The CDR3 bases are TGTGCCAGCAGTCTCGACAGGGGGCCCTCCCGGTGGTTGGGGTACACCTTC. The rearrangement links TRBV2 to TRBJ1-2; 10 bases line up with TRBD1. CDR1 is SNHLY, CDR2 FYNNEI, per germline. The CDR3 runs to 17 residues. Trimming took 5 bases from V and 11 from J; bases not matched to a gene: 20.

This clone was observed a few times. In DNA form, the CDR3 reads TGTGCCAGCCATAGTCCCGCCTACGAGCAGTACTTC. Translating gives CASHSPAYEQYF. V usage is TRBV6-6 and J usage is TRBJ2-7; the D is unclear. Germline V CDR1 and CDR2: MNHNY, SVGAGI (reference sequence). The CDR3 consists of 12 residues. V lost 8 bases and J 2 bases, leaving 10 bases between the germline ends.

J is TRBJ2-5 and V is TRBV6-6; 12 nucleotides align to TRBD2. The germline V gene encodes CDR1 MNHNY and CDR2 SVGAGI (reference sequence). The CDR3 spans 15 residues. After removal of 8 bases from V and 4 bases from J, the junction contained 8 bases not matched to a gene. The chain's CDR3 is CASWPSGGVRETQYF. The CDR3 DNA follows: TGTGCCAGCTGGCCTAGCGGGGGGGTACGAGAGACCCAGTACTTC.

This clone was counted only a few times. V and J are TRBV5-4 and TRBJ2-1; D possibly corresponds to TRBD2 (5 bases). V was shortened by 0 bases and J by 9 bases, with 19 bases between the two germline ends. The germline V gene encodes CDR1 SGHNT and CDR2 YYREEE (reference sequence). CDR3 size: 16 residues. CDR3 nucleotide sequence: TGTGCCAGCAGCTTGGCCAATAGGGCTAGCCGTGGTGAGCAGTTCTTC. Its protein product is CASSLANRASRGEQFF.

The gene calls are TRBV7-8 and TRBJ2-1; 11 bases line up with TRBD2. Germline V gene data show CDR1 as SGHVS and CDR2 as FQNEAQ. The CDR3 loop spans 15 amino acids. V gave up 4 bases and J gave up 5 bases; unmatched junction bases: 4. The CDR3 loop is CASSSLAGGHNEQFF. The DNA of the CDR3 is TGTGCCAGCAGCTCCCTAGCGGGGGGTCACAATGAGCAGTTCTTC.

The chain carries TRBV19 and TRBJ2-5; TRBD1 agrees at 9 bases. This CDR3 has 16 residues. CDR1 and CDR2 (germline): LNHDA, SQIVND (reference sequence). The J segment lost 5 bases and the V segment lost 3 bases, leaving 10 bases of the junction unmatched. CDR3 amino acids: CASSISGQGERETQYF. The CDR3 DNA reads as TGTGCCAGTAGTATTTCGGGACAGGGAGAGAGGGAGACCCAGTACTTC.

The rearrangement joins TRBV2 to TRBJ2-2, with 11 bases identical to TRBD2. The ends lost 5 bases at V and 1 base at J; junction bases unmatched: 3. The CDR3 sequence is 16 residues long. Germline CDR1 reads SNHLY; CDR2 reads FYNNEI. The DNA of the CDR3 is TGTGCCAGCAGTCTAACTAGCGGGGGGAACACCGGGGAGCTGTTTTTT. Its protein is CASSLTSGGNTGELFF.

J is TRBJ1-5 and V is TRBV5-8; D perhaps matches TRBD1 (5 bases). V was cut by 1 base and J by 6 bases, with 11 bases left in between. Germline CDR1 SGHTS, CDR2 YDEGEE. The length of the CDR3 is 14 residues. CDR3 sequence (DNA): TGTGCCAGCAGCTTGTGGGGGGGTAGTCAGCCCCAGCATTTT. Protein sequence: CASSLWGGSQPQHF.

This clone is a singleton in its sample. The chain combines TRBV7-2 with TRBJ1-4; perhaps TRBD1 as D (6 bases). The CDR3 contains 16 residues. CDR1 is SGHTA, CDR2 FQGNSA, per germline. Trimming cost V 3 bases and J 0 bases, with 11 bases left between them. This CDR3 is CASSLGEGATNEKLFF. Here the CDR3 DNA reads TGTGCCAGCAGCTTGGGAGAGGGGGCAACTAATGAAAAACTGTTTTTT.

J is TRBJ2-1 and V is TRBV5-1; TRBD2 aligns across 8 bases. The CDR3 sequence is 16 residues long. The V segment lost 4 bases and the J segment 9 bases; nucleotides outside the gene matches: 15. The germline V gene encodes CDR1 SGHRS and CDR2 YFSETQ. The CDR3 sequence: CASSPLLGGGLTEQFF. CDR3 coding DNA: TGCGCCAGCAGCCCTTTGTTAGGCGGGGGGCTAACTGAGCAGTTCTTC.

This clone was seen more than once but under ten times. CDR3 in amino acids: CSTRGQGAGEQYF. The DNA of the CDR3 is TGCAGCACGAGGGGACAGGGGGCCGGCGAGCAGTACTTC. J is TRBJ2-7 and V is TRBV29-1; the match to TRBD1 covers 12 bases. J was trimmed by 6 bases and V by 8 bases; bases with no gene match: 8. The CDR3 has 13 residues. Looked up from germline, CDR1 is SQVTM and CDR2 is ANQGSEA.

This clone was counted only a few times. CDR3 in amino acids: CASSPLPANEKLFF. The CDR3 bases are TGTGCCAGCAGCCCCCTCCCCGCTAATGAAAAACTGTTTTTT. The rearrangement joins TRBV5-5 to TRBJ1-4; D gene unclear. The CDR3 runs 14 residues. V lost 4 bases and J lost 3, with 10 bases in between. CDR1 and CDR2 (germline): SGHKS, YYEKEE (reference sequence).

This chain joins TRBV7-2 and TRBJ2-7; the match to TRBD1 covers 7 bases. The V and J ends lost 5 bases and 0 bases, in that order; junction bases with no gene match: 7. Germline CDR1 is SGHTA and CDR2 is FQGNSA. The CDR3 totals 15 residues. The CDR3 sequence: CASSPGAGGSYEQYF. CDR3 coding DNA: TGTGCCAGCAGCCCCGGGGCAGGGGGCTCCTACGAGCAGTACTTC.

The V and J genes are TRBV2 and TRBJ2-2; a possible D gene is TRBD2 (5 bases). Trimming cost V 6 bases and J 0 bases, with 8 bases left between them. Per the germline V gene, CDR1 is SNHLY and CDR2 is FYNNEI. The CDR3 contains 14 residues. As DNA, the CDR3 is TGTGCCAGCAGCTCGGGATCGAACACCGGGGAGCTGTTTTTT. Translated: CASSSGSNTGELFF.

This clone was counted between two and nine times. The chain's CDR3 is CASSLGQTGDEQYF. As DNA, the CDR3 is TGCGCCAGCAGCTTGGGGCAAACAGGGGACGAGCAGTACTTC. The V and J genes are TRBV5-1 and TRBJ2-7, with 7 nucleotides matching TRBD1. Germline loops: CDR1 SGHRS, CDR2 YFSETQ. The V and J ends lost 0 bases and 5 bases, in that order; junction bases with no gene match: 5. The CDR3 contains 14 residues. Supplemented by reference TRBV5-1 and TRBJ2-7, the full variable domain reads KAGVTQTPRYLIKTRGQQVTLSCSPISGHRSVSWYQQTPGQGLQFLFEYFSETQRNKGNFPGRFSGRQFSNSRSEMNVSTLELGDSALYLCASSLGQTGDEQYFGPGTRLTVT.

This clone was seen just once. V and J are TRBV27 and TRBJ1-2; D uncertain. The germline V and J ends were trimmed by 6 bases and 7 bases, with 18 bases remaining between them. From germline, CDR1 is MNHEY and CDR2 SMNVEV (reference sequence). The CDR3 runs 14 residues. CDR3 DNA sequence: TGTGCCAGCAGCCACGGTGGGAGAATGTTTGGCTACACCTTC. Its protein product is CASSHGGRMFGYTF.

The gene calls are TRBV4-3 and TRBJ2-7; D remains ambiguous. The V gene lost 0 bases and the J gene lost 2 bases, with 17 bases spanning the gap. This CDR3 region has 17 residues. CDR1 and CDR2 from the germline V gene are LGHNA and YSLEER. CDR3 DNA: TGCGCCAGCAGCCAAGATCCCCAGACCTTTGGGCCCTACGAGCAGTACTTC. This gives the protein CASSQDPQTFGPYEQYF.

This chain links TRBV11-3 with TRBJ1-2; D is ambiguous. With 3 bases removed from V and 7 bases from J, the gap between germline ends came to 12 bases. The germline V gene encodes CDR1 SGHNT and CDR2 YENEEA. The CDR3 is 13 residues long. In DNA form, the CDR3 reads TGTGCCAGCAGCTTTTCTACCAGCGTTGGCTACACCTTC. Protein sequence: CASSFSTSVGYTF.

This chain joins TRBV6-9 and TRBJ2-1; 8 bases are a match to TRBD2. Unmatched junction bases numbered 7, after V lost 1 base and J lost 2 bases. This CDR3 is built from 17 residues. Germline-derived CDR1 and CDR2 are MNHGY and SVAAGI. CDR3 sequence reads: CASSYYREGGTYNEQFF. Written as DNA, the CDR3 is TGTGCCAGCAGTTATTATCGGGAGGGCGGCACCTACAATGAGCAGTTCTTC.

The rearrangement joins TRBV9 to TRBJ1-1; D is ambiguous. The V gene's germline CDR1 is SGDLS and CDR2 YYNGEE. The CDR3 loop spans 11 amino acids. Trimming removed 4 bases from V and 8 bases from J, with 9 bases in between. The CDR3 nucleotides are TGTGCCAGCAGCCGAAACTCGGAAGCTTTCTTT. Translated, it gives CASSRNSEAFF.

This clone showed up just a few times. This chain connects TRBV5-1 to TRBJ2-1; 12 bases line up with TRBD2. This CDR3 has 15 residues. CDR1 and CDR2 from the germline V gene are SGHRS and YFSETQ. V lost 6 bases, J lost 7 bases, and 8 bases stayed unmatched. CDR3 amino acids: CASTNPSGGGNEQFF. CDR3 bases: TGCGCCAGCACCAATCCTAGCGGGGGGGGAAATGAGCAGTTCTTC.

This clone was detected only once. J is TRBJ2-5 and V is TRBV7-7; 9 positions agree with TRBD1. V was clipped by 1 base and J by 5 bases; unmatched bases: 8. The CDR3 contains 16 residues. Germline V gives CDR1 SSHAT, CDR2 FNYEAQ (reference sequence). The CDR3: CASSLVVGQGGETQYF. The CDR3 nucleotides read TGTGCCAGCAGCTTAGTGGTGGGACAGGGAGGGGAGACCCAGTACTTC.

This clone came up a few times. CDR3 in amino acids: CASSQDRGFPYF. The CDR3 DNA follows: TGTGCCAGCAGCCAAGACAGGGGTTTTCCGTATTTT. The V and J genes are TRBV11-3 and TRBJ2-3; 8 nucleotides line up with TRBD1. The CDR3 loop spans 12 amino acids. Looked up from germline, CDR1 is SGHNT and CDR2 is YENEEA. The V gene end was trimmed by 5 bases and the J gene end by 14 bases; junction bases not matched to a gene: 9.

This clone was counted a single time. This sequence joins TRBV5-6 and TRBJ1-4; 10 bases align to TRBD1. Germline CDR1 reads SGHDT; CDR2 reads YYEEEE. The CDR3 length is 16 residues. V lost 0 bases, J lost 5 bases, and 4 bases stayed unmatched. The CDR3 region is CASSLGPDRGNEKLFF. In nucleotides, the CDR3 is TGTGCCAGCAGCTTGGGGCCGGACAGGGGGAATGAAAAACTGTTTTTT. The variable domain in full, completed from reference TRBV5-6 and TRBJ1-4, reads DAGVTQSPTHLIKTRGQQVTLRCSPKSGHDTVSWYQQALGQGPQFIFQYYEEEERQRGNFPDRFSGHQFPNYSSELNVNALLLGDSALYLCASSLGPDRGNEKLFFGSGTQLSVL.